This T cell receptor (beta chain) derives from a study of CD8 T cells in ankylosing spondylitis. As regards this clonotype: What it binds is unknown.

CDR1 and CDR2 (germline): DFQATT, SNEGSKA (reference sequence). The CDR3 has 13 residues. V trimming: 6 bases; J trimming: 6 bases; junction bases outside the gene matches: 7. Preparation of TCR beta libraries was done by quantitative 5'-RACE with molecular barcodes. A single record per CDR3 protein comes from TCRdb applying MiXCR to the 5' RACE reads. The sample lists approximately 540,000 distinct CDR3 sequences, 9.5% to 15% seen once, with 6.5% to 7% in the top ten. Study-wide results and caveats: The authors found the disease-linked clones to be CD8+ and relatively rare in peripheral blood. The study looked at matched synovial fluid samples from ankylosing spondylitis patients. Disease-linked clones were reported to be significantly enriched there. Seemingly distinctive of ankylosing spondylitis blood was a TCR beta motif formed by eight highly homologous variants. Reactive arthritis synovial fluid and blood previously showed some of these motif variants.

Sequencing was carried out using blood, either unsorted or a sorted T cell fraction (not recorded which). This chain connects TRBV20-1 to TRBJ2-3, with 9 bases identical to TRBD2. The sequence came from a male donor with ankylosing spondylitis. As DNA, the CDR3 is TGCAGTGCGCCGGGACTAGCCGACGATACGCAGTATTTT. As protein: CSAPGLADDTQYF.